This TCR beta chain is from a study of T cell responses to AZD1222 COVID-19 vaccine. This clone is a singleton in its sample. No antigen is known for it. Only in-frame clones appear in the TCRdb table, and some are missing; sequencing was by immunoSEQ multiplex PCR. The table records roughly 75,000 clones, 84% of them present only once. Findings and caveats of the study: Receipt of two AZD1222 doses was followed by a rise in Spike-specific TCR breadth and depth.

The sample consisted of peripheral blood, taken on day 0 of AZD1222 vaccination. The clonotype comes from an adult in good health.

CDR3 region: CASSYPDRGLWTEAFF. The CDR3 DNA reads as TGTGCCAGCAGTTACCCGGACAGGGGATTGTGGACTGAAGCTTTCTTT. The V gene is TRBV6-2 or TRBV6-3, the J gene TRBJ1-1; 9 nucleotides align to TRBD1. Trimming removed 2 bases from V and 5 bases from J; junction bases left unmatched: 9. Germline CDR1 is MNHEY and CDR2 is SVGEGT. The CDR3 covers 16 residues.